One sample yielded the 8 T cell receptor beta chains listed below, sequenced in a study of blood T cell repertoires in COVID-19 (dated by TCRdb to the early 2020s). Libraries were constructed by the immunoSEQ multiplex PCR assay. TCRdb limited this immuneACCESS table to in-frame rearrangements with V and J called. A share of clones is missing; checked studies link under half to unresolved V genes, and the rest is unexplained. The sample table holds a few hundred thousand clones, of which 70% to 90% were seen once. The ten largest clones capture around 3% of the sample. The sample was peripheral blood. Receptors originate from a woman under 40 with COVID-19, enrolled during active disease.

The rearrangement uses TRBV9 and TRBJ2-1, with 10 bases fitting TRBD2. The germline V gene encodes CDR1 SGDLS and CDR2 YYNGEE. This CDR3 spans 16 amino acids. With 4 bases clipped from V and 4 bases from J, the junction kept 8 bases outside the gene matches. This chain's CDR3 is CASSSGWTSGYNEQFF. The CDR3 nucleotides are TGTGCCAGCAGCTCAGGTTGGACTAGCGGTTACAATGAGCAGTTCTTC.

This clone was picked up one time. This chain connects TRBV5-1 to TRBJ1-2; a possible D gene is TRBD1 (5 bases). Per the germline V gene, CDR1 is SGHRS and CDR2 is YFSETQ. V was pared by 0 bases and J by 0 bases, with 6 bases between. The CDR3 sequence is 14 residues long. CDR3 sequence (DNA): TGCGCCAGCAGCTTGGTACAGGCTAACTATGGCTACACCTTC. Its protein is CASSLVQANYGYTF.

The rearrangement joins TRBV7-8 to TRBJ2-3; tentatively, D is TRBD1 (6 bases). CDR3 length: 15 residues. Per the germline V gene, CDR1 is SGHVS and CDR2 is FQNEAQ. V gave up 5 bases and J gave up 2 bases, with 14 bases separating them. CDR3 coding DNA: TGTGCCAGCAGCGCAAACGACAGGTTCACAGATACGCAGTATTTT. Residues: CASSANDRFTDTQYF.

The DNA for the CDR3 is TGTGCCTGGAGAGGCGGGGGGCGCGATCAGCCCCAGCATTTT. The encoded protein is CAWRGGGRDQPQHF. This chain links TRBV30 with TRBJ1-5; a possible D gene is TRBD1 (6 bases). CDR1 and CDR2 (germline): GTSNPN, SVGIG (reference sequence). The CDR3 runs 14 residues. The ends were cut back, 3 bases at V and 5 bases at J, with 14 bases in the middle.

This clone was seen just once. The chain uses TRBV18 and TRBJ1-4; no reliable D call. This CDR3 comprises 16 residues. Germline CDR1 KGHSH, CDR2 LQKENI. V gave up 3 bases and J gave up 5 bases, with 16 bases separating them. The CDR3 here is CASSPIRFPPNEKLFF. DNA for the CDR3: TGTGCCAGCTCACCGATCAGATTTCCCCCAAATGAAAAACTGTTTTTT.

This clone appeared a single time. Within the sample, other DNA sequences also encode this same CDR3. The gene calls are TRBV12-3 or TRBV12-4 and TRBJ2-3; D is unclear. The CDR3 is made up of 11 amino acids. Trimming stripped 3 bases from V and 6 bases from J, with 4 bases between. The CDR3 sequence: CASSFMDTQYF. CDR3 coding DNA: TGTGCCAGCAGTTTTATGGATACGCAGTATTTT.

Only one count was recorded for this clone. The chain couples TRBV19 to TRBJ2-3; 8 nucleotides match TRBD1. The length of the CDR3 is 14 residues. The germline gives CDR1 LNHDA, CDR2 SQIVND (reference sequence). Trimming removed 6 bases from V and 11 bases from J; junction bases left unmatched: 13. DNA of the CDR3: TGTGCCAGTAGCAGCGGACAGGGTACTGTTCTGCAGTATTTT. This codes for CASSSGQGTVLQYF.

V gene TRBV5-1 combines with J gene TRBJ1-5; D possibly corresponds to TRBD1 (6 bases). The CDR3 has 16 residues. Between the trimmed V and J ends, which lost 5 bases and 0 bases, there was a span of 15 bases. CDR1 is SGHRS and CDR2 is YFSETQ in the germline V gene. The CDR3 sequence: CASSPGTLYSNQPQHF. The CDR3, as DNA: TGCGCCAGCAGTCCCGGGACACTTTATAGCAATCAGCCCCAGCATTTT. Using reference TRBV5-1 and TRBJ1-5 for the parts outside the CDR3, the full variable domain is KAGVTQTPRYLIKTRGQQVTLSCSPISGHRSVSWYQQTPGQGLQFLFEYFSETQRNKGNFPGRFSGRQFSNSRSEMNVSTLELGDSALYLCASSPGTLYSNQPQHFGDGTRLSIL.